The clone carrying this T cell receptor (beta chain) has ten or more counts. Antigen: not known. Via MiXCR, TCRdb re-called the PCR reads. The table has some 55,000 clones, under 30% seen once. The sample is drawn from a study of metastatic and nonmetastatic thyroid tumors. On the study more broadly: Comparative analysis of repertoires was undertaken across blood and tumor or nodule tissue obtained from malignant and benign thyroid patients.

The study, taken as a whole, reports: In both blood and tumor samples, TCR beta diversity was reported significantly higher for malignant than benign nodules.

Every patient was untreated before thyroid surgery. Trimming stripped 5 bases from V and 8 bases from J, with 18 bases between. Germline V gives CDR1 PRHDT, CDR2 FYEKMQ (reference sequence). The CDR3 covers 15 residues. The J gene is TRBJ1-4, the V gene TRBV13; no definite D call. The receptor's source is a female donor with papillary thyroid cancer or a benign thyroid nodule (not recorded which). Some clones in this sample may be carry-over from other donors' samples. The sample comprised blood. The DNA for the CDR3 is TGTGCCAGCAGCCTGCCGACCCGAGGAGGCGAAAAACTGTTTTTT. This encodes CASSLPTRGGEKLFF.